This T cell receptor (beta chain) was sequenced in a study of Ad26.COV2.S vaccination and SARS-CoV-2 variants. Study details: Vaccine-arm donor from the placebo-controlled COV1001 Ad26.COV2.S trial. Ad26.COV2.S was injected intramuscularly once or twice, 56 days apart.

Only in-frame clones appear in the TCRdb table, and some are missing; sequencing was by immunoSEQ multiplex PCR. The sample holds 300,000 to 350,000 clones; just under 85% are singletons and the top ten take around 2%. Notes on this clone: The target antigen is unknown.

General study results and limits: After vaccination, reports described spike-specific CD8+ and CD4+ T cell responses as showing substantial breadth.

CDR1 and CDR2 from the germline V gene are LGHDT and YNNKEL (reference sequence). Trimming cost V 4 bases and J 1 base, with 6 bases left between them. The CDR3 sequence is 13 residues long. This sample's treatment: some 19 received Ad26.COV2.S at low or high dose, single or two shots; 5 received placebo; per-sample allocation not given. Vaccine and placebo recipients were sampled on day 63 after the first injection. An Ad26 vector expressing Wuhan-strain SARS-CoV-2 spike constituted the vaccine. The rearrangement joins TRBV3-1 (or the pseudogene TRBV3-2) to TRBJ2-3; the D call may be TRBD1 or TRBD2 (5 bases each). This TCR was sampled from a person between 18 and 65 years old who received the Ad26.COV2.S COVID-19 vaccine or a placebo. The sample here was peripheral blood, taken in a trial of Ad26.COV2.S vaccine versus placebo. CDR3 sequence reads: CASSPGRTDTQYF. In DNA form, the CDR3 reads TGTGCCAGCAGCCCGGGGCGCACAGATACGCAGTATTTT.